Each of the 17 T cell receptor beta chains below was sequenced from the same sample in a study of blood T cell repertoires in COVID-19. Generated by immunoSEQ multiplex PCR, the TCRdb table keeps only in-frame clones and is missing some. The sample holds 300,000 to 400,000 clones, around nine tenths seen once. Source material: peripheral blood. The source is a young woman who had recovered from COVID-19.

The chain joins TRBV12-5 to TRBJ2-5; perhaps D is TRBD1 or TRBD2 (9 bases each). The germline gives CDR1 LGHNT, CDR2 FRNRAP. Trimming removed 2 bases at V and 0 bases at J, with 25 bases between. The CDR3 consists of 20 residues. DNA for the CDR3: TGTGCTAGTGGTTTGTGGACAGGGGATCGGCTAGCGGGATACCAAGAGACCCAGTACTTC. This sequence encodes CASGLWTGDRLAGYQETQYF.

The chain combines TRBV19 with TRBJ1-5, with D maybe TRBD1 (5 bases). The CDR3 is 17 amino acids. Trimming took 1 base from V and 0 from J, leaving 13 bases between them. Germline V gene sequence: CDR1 LNHDA, CDR2 SQIVND (reference sequence). In DNA form, the CDR3 reads TGTGCCAGTAGTATAGGCGCGGGACTGATTAGCAATCAGCCCCAGCATTTT. It codes for CASSIGAGLISNQPQHF.

J is TRBJ2-7 and V is TRBV6-5; D is perhaps TRBD1 (6 bases). V was cut by 8 bases and J by 3 bases, with 8 bases left in between. CDR3 length: 11 amino acids. Germline lookup yields CDR1 MNHEY and CDR2 SVGAGI. The DNA of the CDR3 is TGTGCCAGCTCAGGGGTCTACGAGCAGTACGTC. It specifies CASSGVYEQYV.

The chain employs TRBV12-5 and TRBJ2-2, with 7 nucleotides matching TRBD2. After removal of 7 bases from V and 4 bases from J, the junction contained 12 bases not matched to a gene. Germline CDR1 LGHNT, CDR2 FRNRAP. The CDR3 length is 16 residues. Here the CDR3 DNA reads TGTGCTAGTGTAGGGAGGGCATCGTCTGGCACCGGGGAGCTGTTTTTT. This sequence encodes CASVGRASSGTGELFF.

V and J are TRBV6-5 and TRBJ1-1; TRBD1 matches at 7 bases. From germline, CDR1 is MNHEY and CDR2 SVGAGI. The V gene end was trimmed by 6 bases and the J gene end by 7 bases; junction bases not matched to a gene: 5. The CDR3 extends over 12 amino acids. The CDR3 is CASSLRTGEAFF. Written as DNA, the CDR3 is TGTGCCAGCAGCCTAAGGACAGGTGAAGCTTTCTTT.

This clone was picked up a small number of times. This chain joins TRBV10-3 and TRBJ1-5; 12 bases are a match to TRBD1. This CDR3 region has 15 residues. V lost 6 bases, J lost 7 bases, and 7 bases stayed unmatched. Germline CDR1 and CDR2: ENHRY and SYGVKD. The CDR3 loop is CAISRSGTGGQPQHF. CDR3 in DNA: TGTGCCATCAGCCGATCCGGGACAGGGGGCCAGCCCCAGCATTTT.

This clone was detected only a few times. The gene calls are TRBV7-9 and TRBJ2-3; 10 nucleotides line up with TRBD2. Trimming cost V 0 bases and J 7 bases; bases outside gene matches: 7. Germline values: CDR1 SEHNR, CDR2 FQNEAQ (reference sequence). The CDR3 is made up of 16 amino acids. The CDR3 sequence is CASSLALAGEVNTQYF. The CDR3 nucleotides read TGTGCCAGCAGCTTAGCGCTAGCGGGAGAAGTAAATACGCAGTATTTT.

V gene TRBV5-1 combines with J gene TRBJ1-4; D ambiguous. The CDR3 length is 16 residues. Trimming left V 0 bases short and J 8 bases short, with 17 bases between. The germline V gene has CDR1 SGHRS and CDR2 YFSETQ. Here the CDR3 DNA reads TGCGCCAGCAGCTTGGCCGGCACAGCTCCGGGGGAAAAACTGTTTTTT. As protein: CASSLAGTAPGEKLFF.

The chain joins TRBV5-1 to TRBJ2-7; D is perhaps TRBD1 (6 bases). V lost 4 bases to trimming and J lost 3 bases, with 11 bases between them. Germline V CDR1 and CDR2: SGHRS, YFSETQ. CDR3 length equals 13 residues. The CDR3 region has the DNA TGCGCCAGCAGCCCTACAGGGTACTACGAGCAGTACGTC. Translated, it gives CASSPTGYYEQYV.

The chain employs TRBV3-1 (or the pseudogene TRBV3-2) and TRBJ2-4; 10 bases agree with TRBD2. Germline CDR1 reads LGHDT; CDR2 reads YNNKEL (reference sequence). CDR3 size: 16 residues. Losses at the gene ends were 2 bases for V and 2 bases for J; bases not matched to a gene: 3. In DNA form, the CDR3 reads TGTGCCAGCAGCCAATTTAGCGGGGGGACCAAAAACATTCAGTACTTC. It codes for CASSQFSGGTKNIQYF.

The chain has TRBV13 and TRBJ2-2, with a possible D match to TRBD2 (5 bases). This CDR3 is built from 13 residues. Trimming took 8 bases from V and 6 from J, leaving 13 bases between them. Germline V gives CDR1 PRHDT, CDR2 FYEKMQ (reference sequence). CDR3 protein: CASQREGSGELFF. CDR3 DNA sequence: TGTGCCAGCCAAAGAGAGGGTTCCGGGGAGCTGTTTTTT.

V usage is TRBV24-1 and J usage is TRBJ1-5, with 10 nucleotides matching TRBD1. This CDR3 has 16 amino acids. Germline CDR1 is KGHDR and CDR2 is SFDVKD. The J segment lost 2 bases and the V segment lost 4 bases, leaving 4 bases of the junction unmatched. The CDR3 here is CATSDVTGGGNQPQHF. In DNA, the CDR3 is TGTGCCACCAGTGACGTGACAGGGGGCGGCAATCAGCCCCAGCATTTT.

This clone has only one observation. This chain connects TRBV6-2 or TRBV6-3 to TRBJ2-3; TRBD2 might be the D (5 bases). The CDR3 length is 15 residues. Germline V gene data show CDR1 as MNHEY and CDR2 as SVGEGT. The V and J ends lost 4 bases and 0 bases respectively, with 11 bases between them. The CDR3 region has the DNA TGTGCCAGCAGTTTCGGGGTCACTAGCACAGATACGCAGTATTTT. It encodes CASSFGVTSTDTQYF.

Here the CDR3 DNA reads TGTGCCAGCAGCTTAGCGAGATACGGGCAGGGGGAGAGGACTGAAGCTTTCTTT. Translating it yields CASSLARYGQGERTEAFF. V usage is TRBV11-3 and J usage is TRBJ1-1, with TRBD1 identical over 7 bases. CDR1 and CDR2 (germline): SGHNT, YENEEA. The junction had 16 bases not matched to a gene; V was cut back by 1 base and J by 5 bases. This CDR3 has 18 residues.

This chain uses TRBV11-3 with TRBJ1-2, with D perhaps TRBD1 (6 bases). Germline V gene data show CDR1 as SGHNT and CDR2 as YENEEA. Trimming took off 5 bases at V and 8 bases at J, with 15 bases between the two ends. The CDR3 has 13 residues. The CDR3 nucleotides are TGTGCCAGCAGCGCCGGGGGGGCTGGGGGCTACACCTTC. It is translated as CASSAGGAGGYTF.

The genes are TRBV5-1 and TRBJ2-5; tentatively, D is TRBD2 (6 bases). V was clipped by 1 base and J by 3 bases, with 13 bases between them. CDR3 size: 15 residues. Germline-derived CDR1 and CDR2 are SGHRS and YFSETQ. The CDR3 spells CASSLMAGPEETQYF. Here the CDR3 DNA reads TGCGCCAGCAGCTTGATGGCGGGACCCGAAGAGACCCAGTACTTC.

The chain couples TRBV6-4 to TRBJ2-2, with 10 bases fitting TRBD1. Germline CDR1 and CDR2: MRHNA and SNTAGT. CDR3 size: 16 residues. The V and J ends lost 2 bases and 8 bases, in that order; junction bases with no gene match: 8. The CDR3 here is CASSDIRQGAKGELFF. For the CDR3, the DNA is TGTGCCAGCAGTGACATAAGACAGGGGGCGAAGGGGGAGCTGTTTTTT.